The sequence of this T cell receptor (beta chain) was determined in a study of T cell responses to AZD1222 COVID-19 vaccine. Data came from immunoSEQ multiplex PCR; TCRdb stores just in-frame clones and leaves some out. Of roughly 200,000 clones in the sample, approximately 92% were seen once. Note on this clone: Its cognate antigen is unknown.

The V gene's germline CDR1 is SGHNT and CDR2 YYREEE (reference sequence). The CDR3 runs 14 residues. V was pared by 4 bases and J by 2 bases, with 5 bases of the junction left unmatched. Study outcomes and limitations: Spike-spanning, vaccine-associated CD4 TCRs were dominant at 160-218 and 743-854. There were mostly white British donors and more females than males, and clonal diversity was possibly underestimated. Reports say nearly half of spike-specific TCRs go after unmutated variant regions. Spike-specific TCR breadth rose after two AZD1222 doses, and depth rose as well.

The sequencing here drew on peripheral blood, taken 28 days after the second dose of the MenACWY control vaccine. The source of this sequence is an adult who received the MenACWY meningococcal vaccine as a control. The chain joins TRBV5-4 to TRBJ1-2, with 7 bases matching TRBD1. The CDR3: CASSIPGQNYGYTF. CDR3 coding DNA: TGTGCCAGCAGCATTCCGGGACAGAACTATGGCTACACCTTC.